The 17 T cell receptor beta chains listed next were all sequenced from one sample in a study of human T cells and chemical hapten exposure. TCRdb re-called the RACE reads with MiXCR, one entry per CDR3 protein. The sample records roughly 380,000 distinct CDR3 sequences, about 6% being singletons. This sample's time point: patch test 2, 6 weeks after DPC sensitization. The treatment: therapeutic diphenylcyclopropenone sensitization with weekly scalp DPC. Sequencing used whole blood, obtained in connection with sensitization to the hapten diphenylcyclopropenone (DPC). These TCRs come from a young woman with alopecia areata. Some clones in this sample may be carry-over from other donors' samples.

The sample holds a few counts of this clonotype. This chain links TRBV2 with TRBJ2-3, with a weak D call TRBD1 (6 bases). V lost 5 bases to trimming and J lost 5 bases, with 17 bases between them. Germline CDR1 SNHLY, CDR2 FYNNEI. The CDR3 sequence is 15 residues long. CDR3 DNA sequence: TGTGCCAGCAGTCCGGATCAAATAGGGGGAGATACGCAGTATTTT. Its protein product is CASSPDQIGGDTQYF.

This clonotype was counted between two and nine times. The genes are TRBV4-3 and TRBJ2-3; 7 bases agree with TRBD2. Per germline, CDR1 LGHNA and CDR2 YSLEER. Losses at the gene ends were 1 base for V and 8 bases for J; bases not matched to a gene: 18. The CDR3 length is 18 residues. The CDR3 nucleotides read TGCGCCAGCAGCCAAGTATCAGCGGGGACTGGGACTGCTGGTACGCAGTATTTT. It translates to CASSQVSAGTGTAGTQYF.

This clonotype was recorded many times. The CDR3 loop reads CASSTVLGPYEQYF. The CDR3 nucleotides read TGTGCCAGTAGTACCGTCCTAGGGCCCTACGAGCAGTACTTC. V is TRBV19 and J is TRBJ2-7; D is ambiguous. V dropped 4 bases and J dropped 2 bases, with 12 bases sitting between them. The CDR3 contains 14 residues. CDR1 is LNHDA and CDR2 is SQIVND in the germline V gene (reference sequence). Combining the CDR3 with reference TRBV19 and TRBJ2-7 gives the whole variable domain DGGITQSPKYLFRKEGQNVTLSCEQNLNHDAMYWYRQDPGQGLRLIYYSQIVNDFQKGDIAEGYSVSREKKESFPLTVTSAQKNPTAFYLCASSTVLGPYEQYFGPGTRLTVT.

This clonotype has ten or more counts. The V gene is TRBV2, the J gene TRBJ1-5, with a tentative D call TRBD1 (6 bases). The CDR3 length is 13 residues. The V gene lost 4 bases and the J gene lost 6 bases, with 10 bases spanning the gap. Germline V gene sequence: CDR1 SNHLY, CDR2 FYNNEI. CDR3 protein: CASSVRGSQPQHF. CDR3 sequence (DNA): TGTGCCAGCAGTGTCAGGGGAAGTCAGCCCCAGCATTTT.

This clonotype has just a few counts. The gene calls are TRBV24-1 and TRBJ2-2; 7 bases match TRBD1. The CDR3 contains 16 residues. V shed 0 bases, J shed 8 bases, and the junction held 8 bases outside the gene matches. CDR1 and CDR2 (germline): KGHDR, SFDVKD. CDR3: CATSDLNRGSPGELFF. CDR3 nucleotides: TGTGCCACCAGTGATTTGAACAGGGGTTCACCGGGGGAGCTGTTTTTT.

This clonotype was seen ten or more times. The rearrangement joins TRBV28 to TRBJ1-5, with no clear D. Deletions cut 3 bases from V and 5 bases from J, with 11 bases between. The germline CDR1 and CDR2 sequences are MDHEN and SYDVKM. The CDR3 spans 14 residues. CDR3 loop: CASSFSERYQPQHF. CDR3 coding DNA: TGTGCCAGCAGTTTTTCCGAGAGGTATCAGCCCCAGCATTTT.

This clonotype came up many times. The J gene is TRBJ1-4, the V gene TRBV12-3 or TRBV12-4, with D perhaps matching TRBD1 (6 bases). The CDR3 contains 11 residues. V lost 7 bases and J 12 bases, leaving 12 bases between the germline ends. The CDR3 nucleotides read TGTGCCAGCACCGCAGGGGCGGAACTGTTTTTT. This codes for CASTAGAELFF.

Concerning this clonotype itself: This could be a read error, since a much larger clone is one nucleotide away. This chain's CDR3 is CASSQRSGSQPQHF. Here the CDR3 DNA reads TGCGCCAGCAGCCAACGTTCCGGGAGTCAGCCCCAGCATTTT. The chain is built from TRBV4-1 and TRBJ1-5; D uncertain. V lost 2 bases and J lost 6, with 11 bases in between. The CDR3 is 14 residues long. Germline values: CDR1 MGHRA, CDR2 YSYEKL.

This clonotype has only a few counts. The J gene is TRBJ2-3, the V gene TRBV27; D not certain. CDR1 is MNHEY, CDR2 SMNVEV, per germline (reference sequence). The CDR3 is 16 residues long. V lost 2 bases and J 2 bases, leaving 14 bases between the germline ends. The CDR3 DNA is TGTGCCAGCAGTTTACAGGCTCTTGGAATCACAGATACGCAGTATTTT. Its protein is CASSLQALGITDTQYF.

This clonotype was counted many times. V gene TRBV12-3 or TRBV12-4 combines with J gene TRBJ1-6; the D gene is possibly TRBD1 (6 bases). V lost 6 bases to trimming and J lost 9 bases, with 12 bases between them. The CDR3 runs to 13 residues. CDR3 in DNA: TGTGCCAGCAGACAGGGCGTTGGTTCACCCCTCCACTTT. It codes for CASRQGVGSPLHF.

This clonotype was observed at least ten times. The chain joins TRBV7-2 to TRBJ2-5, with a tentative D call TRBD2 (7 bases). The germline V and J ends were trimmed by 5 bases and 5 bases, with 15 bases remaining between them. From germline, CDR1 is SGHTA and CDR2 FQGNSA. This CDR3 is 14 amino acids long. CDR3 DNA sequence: TGTGCCAGCAGCCGAGGGGGGGTCAGGGAGACCCAGTACTTC. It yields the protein CASSRGGVRETQYF.

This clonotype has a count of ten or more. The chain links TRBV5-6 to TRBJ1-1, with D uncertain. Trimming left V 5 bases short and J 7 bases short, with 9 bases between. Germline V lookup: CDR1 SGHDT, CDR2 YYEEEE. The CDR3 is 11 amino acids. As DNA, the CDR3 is TGTGCCAGCAGTTTAGACCGTGAAGCTTTCTTT. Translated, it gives CASSLDREAFF.

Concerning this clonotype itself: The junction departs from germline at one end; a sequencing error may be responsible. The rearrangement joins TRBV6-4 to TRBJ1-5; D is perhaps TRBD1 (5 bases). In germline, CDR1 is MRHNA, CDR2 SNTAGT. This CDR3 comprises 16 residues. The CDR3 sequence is CTSSVRTKTSNQPQHF. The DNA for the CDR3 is TGTACCAGCAGTGTGAGGACAAAGACTAGCAATCAGCCCCAGCATTTT.

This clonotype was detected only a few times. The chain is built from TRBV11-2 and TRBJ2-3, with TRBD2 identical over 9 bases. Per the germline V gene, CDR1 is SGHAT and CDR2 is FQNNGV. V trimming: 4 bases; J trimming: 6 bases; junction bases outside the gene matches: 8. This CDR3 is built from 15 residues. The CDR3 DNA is TGTGCCAGCAGCTATAGCGGGGGCCCCGGGGATACGCAGTATTTT. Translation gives CASSYSGGPGDTQYF.

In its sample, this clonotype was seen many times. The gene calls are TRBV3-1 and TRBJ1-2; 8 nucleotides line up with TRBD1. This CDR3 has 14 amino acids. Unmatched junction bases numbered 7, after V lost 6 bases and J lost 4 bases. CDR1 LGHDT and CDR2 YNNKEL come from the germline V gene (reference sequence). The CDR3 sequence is CASRDSTGAYGYTF. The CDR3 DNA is TGTGCCAGCAGGGATTCGACAGGGGCCTATGGCTACACCTTC.

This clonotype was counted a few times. The CDR3 DNA reads as TGTGCCAGCAGTTACTCGAGTCCGTTTAATTCACCCCTCCACTTT. Amino acid sequence: CASSYSSPFNSPLHF. The gene calls are TRBV6-6 and TRBJ1-6; D is unresolved. Trimming stripped 0 bases from V and 6 bases from J, with 9 bases between. The CDR3 is made up of 15 amino acids. Germline V gene sequence: CDR1 MNHNY, CDR2 SVGAGI (reference sequence).

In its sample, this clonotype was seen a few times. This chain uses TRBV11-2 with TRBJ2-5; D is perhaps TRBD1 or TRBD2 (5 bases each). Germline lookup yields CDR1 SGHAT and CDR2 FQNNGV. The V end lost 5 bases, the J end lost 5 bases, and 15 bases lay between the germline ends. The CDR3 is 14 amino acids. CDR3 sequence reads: CASSPERGDETQYF. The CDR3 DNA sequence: TGTGCCAGCAGCCCCGAAAGAGGGGACGAGACCCAGTACTTC.